Presented here are 17 T cell receptor beta chains from one specimen sequenced in a study of read filtering for tumor transcriptome and immune sequencing. This library used around 400 ng RNA and molecular barcoded adaptors spanning alpha/delta and beta/gamma chains. TCRdb reanalysed the reads using MiXCR and keeps one entry per CDR3 protein. The sample has roughly 130,000 distinct CDR3 sequences, 13% seen once. Sequenced input: a population of CD138-negative cells sorted from bone marrow. These receptors were obtained from a donor at least 40 years old with multiple myeloma.

This clonotype turned up a few times. The chain combines TRBV7-9 with TRBJ2-7, with 8 bases fitting TRBD1. V was pared by 3 bases and J by 1 base, with 5 bases of the junction left unmatched. Germline loops: CDR1 SEHNR, CDR2 FQNEAQ (reference sequence). This CDR3 spans 15 amino acids. In nucleotides, the CDR3 is TGTGCCAGCAGCTTGGCTGACAGGGGTTCCTACGAGCAGTACTTC. This sequence encodes CASSLADRGSYEQYF.

This clonotype was recorded many times. This sequence joins TRBV7-2 and TRBJ1-5, with D unresolved. Germline-derived CDR1 and CDR2 are SGHTA and FQGNSA. Trimming left V 1 base short and J 0 bases short, with 7 bases between. CDR3 length: 15 residues. CDR3 amino acids: CASSLEGSSNQPQHF. The CDR3 DNA is TGTGCCAGCAGCTTAGAAGGCAGTAGCAATCAGCCCCAGCATTTT.

This clonotype was found many times. This chain links TRBV20-1 with TRBJ1-2, with TRBD1 matching 12 bases. Germline loops: CDR1 DFQATT, CDR2 SNEGSKA (reference sequence). CDR3 size: 14 residues. V lost 5 bases to trimming and J lost 4 bases; unmatched junction nucleotides: 5. CDR3 in DNA: TGCAGTGCTCCCGGGACAGGGGGCGTCTATGGCTACACCTTC. Translating gives CSAPGTGGVYGYTF.

This clonotype has a count of ten or more. This sequence joins TRBV25-1 and TRBJ2-3; 10 positions agree with TRBD1. The CDR3 runs to 16 residues. CDR1 is MGHDK and CDR2 is SYGVNS in the germline V gene. The trim removed 1 base at V and 0 bases at J, leaving 1 base unmatched. In DNA, the CDR3 is TGTGCCAGCAGTGAATTGGGACAGGGGAGCACAGATACGCAGTATTTT. Its protein product is CASSELGQGSTDTQYF.

This clonotype has a handful of counts. The V call is TRBV10-1, the J call TRBJ2-2; 7 positions agree with TRBD1. The CDR3 sequence is 14 residues long. The trim removed 2 bases at V and 3 bases at J, leaving 0 bases unmatched. The V gene's germline CDR1 is WNHNN and CDR2 SYGVQD (reference sequence). The CDR3 coding sequence is TGCGCCAGCAGTGAGGACAGGGACACCGGGGAGCTGTTTTTT. Translating it yields CASSEDRDTGELFF.

This chain uses TRBV12-3 or TRBV12-4 with TRBJ2-1; D not resolved. The CDR3 extends over 12 amino acids. The V end lost 3 bases, the J end lost 8 bases, and 8 bases lay between the germline ends. The CDR3 protein is CASSFSGYEQFF. The CDR3 bases are TGTGCCAGCAGTTTTTCCGGTTATGAGCAGTTCTTC.

This clonotype has at least ten counts. The J gene is TRBJ2-3, the V gene TRBV6-1, with D possibly matching TRBD2 (5 bases). Trimming took 6 bases from V and 0 from J, leaving 7 bases between them. This CDR3 is 13 amino acids long. Germline values: CDR1 MNHNS, CDR2 SASEGT. In DNA, the CDR3 is TGTGCCAGCAGACCGGGGAGCACAGATACGCAGTATTTT. The encoded protein is CASRPGSTDTQYF.

This clonotype has only one observation. Given the absence of the conserved phenylalanine or tryptophan at the CDR3 end, a read error is likely. The chain is built from TRBV20-1 and TRBJ2-7, with 12 bases matching TRBD2. Losses at the gene ends were 6 bases for V and 0 bases for J; bases not matched to a gene: 3. Germline CDR1 and CDR2: DFQATT and SNEGSKA (reference sequence). The CDR3 runs to 14 residues. CDR3 residues: CSARTSGDSYEQYL. As DNA, the CDR3 is TGCAGTGCGCGGACTAGCGGGGACTCCTACGAGCAGTACCTC.

This clonotype was counted ten times or more. The V and J genes are TRBV7-6 and TRBJ2-1; either TRBD1 or TRBD2 may supply D (7 bases each). With 3 bases removed from V and 4 bases from J, the gap between germline ends came to 16 bases. The germline gives CDR1 SGHVS, CDR2 FNYEAQ. There are 16 residues in the CDR3. The CDR3 sequence is CASSLGEGQRYNEQFF. The CDR3 nucleotides read TGTGCCAGCAGCTTGGGGGAGGGACAGCGATACAATGAGCAGTTCTTC.

This clonotype was counted many times. This chain joins TRBV28 and TRBJ1-6, with 7 bases aligning to TRBD1. Germline V CDR1 and CDR2: MDHEN, SYDVKM. Trimming at V came to 5 bases and at J to 7 bases, leaving 8 bases not matched to a gene. The CDR3 is made up of 15 amino acids. The CDR3 nucleotides read TGTGCCAGCAGTAATCCGGGACAGAGCAATTCACCCCTCCACTTT. It is translated as CASSNPGQSNSPLHF.

The V and J genes are TRBV2 and TRBJ2-1; D ambiguous. The germline V gene encodes CDR1 SNHLY and CDR2 FYNNEI. CDR3 length: 16 amino acids. Trimming shortened V by 6 bases and J by 4 bases, and 19 bases separated the two germline ends. The DNA of the CDR3 is TGTGCCAGCAGCCTTCTGGGCCTCGACGCTTACAATGAGCAGTTCTTC. Encoded protein: CASSLLGLDAYNEQFF. The full variable domain, its missing parts supplied by reference TRBV2 and TRBJ2-1, is EPEVTQTPSHQVTQMGQEVILRCVPISNHLYFYWYRQILGQKVEFLVSFYNNEISEKSEIFDDQFSVERPDGSNFTLKIRSTKLEDSAMYFCASSLLGLDAYNEQFFGPGTRLTVL.

This clonotype has a count of ten or more. The V and J genes are TRBV7-6 and TRBJ2-7; the D gene is possibly TRBD1 (5 bases). The V gene lost 4 bases and the J gene lost 7 bases, with 20 bases spanning the gap. There are 15 residues in the CDR3. The V gene's germline CDR1 is SGHVS and CDR2 FNYEAQ. The DNA for the CDR3 is TGTGCCAGCAGCTATGGCCCTGGATGGGGCACGGAGCAGTACTTC. Its protein is CASSYGPGWGTEQYF.

This clonotype has just a few counts. This chain joins TRBV5-4 and TRBJ2-2; D unclear. This CDR3 is built from 14 residues. CDR1 and CDR2 (germline): SGHNT, YYREEE (reference sequence). V lost 4 bases and J lost 3, with 10 bases in between. The CDR3 is CASSPRTYTGELFF. CDR3 nucleotide sequence: TGTGCCAGCAGCCCACGGACCTACACCGGGGAGCTGTTTTTT.

V and J are TRBV19 and TRBJ2-1; TRBD2 matches at 14 bases. Germline CDR1 reads LNHDA; CDR2 reads SQIVND (reference sequence). This CDR3 spans 15 amino acids. V lost 7 bases and J lost 6; bases outside the gene matches: 5. CDR3 DNA: TGTGCCAGTACCTTTGGACTAGCGGGAGGCAATGAGCAGTTCTTC. This codes for CASTFGLAGGNEQFF.

Ten or more counts support this clonotype. This sequence joins TRBV28 and TRBJ2-1; 13 positions match TRBD2. The ends lost 5 bases at V and 7 bases at J; junction bases unmatched: 11. The CDR3 runs 17 residues. Germline V gene data show CDR1 as MDHEN and CDR2 as SYDVKM. CDR3 amino acids: CASSRTSGRALRNEQFF. The CDR3 DNA is TGTGCCAGCAGTCGTACTAGCGGGAGGGCCCTACGGAATGAGCAGTTCTTC.

This rearrangement joins TRBV6-1 to TRBJ2-7; D is possibly TRBD1 (6 bases). The CDR3 sequence is 13 residues long. CDR1 and CDR2 (germline): MNHNS, SASEGT. Deletions cut 5 bases from V and 3 bases from J, with 11 bases between. CDR3 coding DNA: TGTGCCAGCAGTTACAGGGTGAGCTACGAGCAGTACTTC. It is translated as CASSYRVSYEQYF.

This clonotype was found many times. The chain couples TRBV6-5 to TRBJ1-1; a possible D gene is TRBD1 (5 bases). Germline loops: CDR1 MNHEY, CDR2 SVGAGI. This CDR3 comprises 14 residues. V lost 2 bases and J lost 8, with 15 bases in between. The CDR3 reads CASSYPPGRGEAFF. Written as DNA, the CDR3 is TGTGCCAGCAGTTACCCCCCTGGAAGGGGCGAAGCTTTCTTT.